Described below is a single T cell receptor beta chain sequence and its context. Its antigen is currently unknown. This entry comes from a study of OX40 agonist ivuxolimab in advanced cancers. As for the study in general: Melanoma, hepatocellular carcinoma, head and neck or renal cell cancer occurred in dose-escalation patients.

Assay used: immunoSEQ multiplex PCR; TCRdb lists only in-frame clones, some missing. The data show 45,000 to 55,000 clones, 81% seen once. Enrollment shut out patients with autoimmune disease history or systemic immunosuppression. Peripheral blood came from all dose cohorts at three timepoints. V lost 3 bases and J 0 bases, leaving 6 bases between the germline ends. The CDR3 consists of 14 residues. Germline loops: CDR1 MDHEN, CDR2 SYDVKM. Study-wide results and limits: Fewer expanded clones were found on average in CD4+ than in CD8+ T cells.

Here the sequenced sample was CD4+ or CD8+ T cells sorted from blood, taken in a trial of the OX40 agonist ivuxolimab. V is TRBV28 and J is TRBJ1-5; D is unclear. This clonotype was obtained from an adult with an advanced solid tumor such as melanoma, head and neck, liver or kidney cancer. The chain's CDR3 is CASSLGGSNQPQHF. CDR3 nucleotides: TGTGCCAGCAGTTTGGGCGGTAGCAATCAGCCCCAGCATTTT.